The T cell receptor (beta chain) under discussion was sequenced for a study of blood T cell repertoires in COVID-19. CDR1 SEHNR and CDR2 FQNEAQ come from the germline V gene (reference sequence). There are 13 residues in the CDR3. V lost 5 bases to trimming and J lost 8 bases; unmatched junction nucleotides: 6. Profiled with immunoSEQ multiplex PCR; TCRdb holds only in-frame clones, not every one. The table lists around 320,000 clones, nearly 90% of them singletons. The clonotype was recovered from a woman between 18 and 29 years old with acute COVID-19. Material for sequencing was PBMCs or T cells enriched from blood (not recorded which). The J gene is TRBJ1-2, the V gene TRBV7-9; TRBD1 matches at 9 bases. Here the CDR3 DNA reads TGTGCCAGCAGCGCACCCGGGACAGGGGGCTACACCTTC. Translating it yields CASSAPGTGGYTF.